This entry lists 6 T cell receptor beta chains sequenced from one sample in a study of cytomegalovirus exposure and HLA in healthy donors listed by TCRdb under 2017. The library was obtained by the immunoSEQ multiplex PCR assay. For the multiplex PCR, a mixture combining 60 forward primers for TCR Vbeta segments and 13 reverse primers for TCR Jbeta segments was used. The table was pulled from immuneACCESS by TCRdb, which kept in-frame rearrangements only. Such tables lose some clones; where checked, under half of the loss comes from unresolved V genes, and the rest has no known cause. This sample holds around 190,000 clones; 85% to 90% were observed only once. The ten largest clones capture 1.5% to 2% of the sample. The sequenced sample consisted of PBMCs. The origin of the receptors is a woman between 18 and 30 years old in good health and CMV-seronegative.

The genes are TRBV7-6 and TRBJ2-5, with a tentative D call TRBD2 (5 bases). TRBJ2-7 matches the DNA end more closely, so the J call is doubtful. The length of the CDR3 is 14 residues. CDR1 is SGHVS and CDR2 is FNYEAQ in the germline V gene. CDR3 in DNA: TGTGCCAGCAGCTTAGATCCGGGATCCTACGAGCAGTACTTC. Amino acids: CASSLDPGSYEQYF.

V and J are TRBV21-1 and TRBJ2-7; TRBD2 is the table's D call and was not checked against the DNA. TRBV21-1 is shown as a pseudogene. This CDR3 has 16 amino acids. The DNA for the CDR3 is TGTGCCAGCAGCAAAGCTCCCTTAGTCTACTGCTACGAGCAGTACTTC. Protein sequence: CASSKAPLVYCYEQYF.

V gene TRBV7-2 combines with J gene TRBJ1-1, with unresolved D. CDR3 length: 15 residues. CDR1 is SGHTA, CDR2 FQGNSA, per germline. V was trimmed by 10 bases and J by 0 bases, leaving 18 bases between them. This chain's CDR3 is CANIPPRLMNTEAFF. The CDR3 region has the DNA TGTGCCAACATCCCCCCACGCCTCATGAACACTGAAGCTTTCTTT.

This chain connects TRBV4-3 to TRBJ1-2; the match to TRBD1 covers 9 bases. The germline V gene encodes CDR1 LGHNA and CDR2 YSLEER. The CDR3 has 17 residues. V lost 1 base, J lost 4 bases, and 10 bases stayed unmatched. CDR3 sequence reads: CASSQGQGEGSGYGYTF. CDR3 in DNA: TGCGCCAGCAGCCAAGGACAGGGGGAGGGCTCCGGCTATGGCTACACCTTC.

V is TRBV5-5 and J is TRBJ1-6; D is ambiguous. Germline loops: CDR1 SGHKS, CDR2 YYEKEE (reference sequence). V lost 4 bases, J lost 7 bases, and 18 bases lay in between. The CDR3 extends over 16 amino acids. The DNA of the CDR3 is TGTGCCAGCAGCCATTACGTGACACCCCGGAATTCACCCCTCCACTTT. Protein sequence: CASSHYVTPRNSPLHF.

The genes are TRBV11-2 and TRBJ1-2; 7 bases are shared with TRBD1. Germline CDR1 and CDR2: SGHAT and FQNNGV. The CDR3 consists of 17 residues. The ends lost 4 bases at V and 8 bases at J; junction bases unmatched: 19. CDR3: CASSSSPARQGWGGYTF. The CDR3 DNA follows: TGTGCCAGCAGCTCTAGTCCCGCCAGACAGGGCTGGGGCGGCTACACCTTC.